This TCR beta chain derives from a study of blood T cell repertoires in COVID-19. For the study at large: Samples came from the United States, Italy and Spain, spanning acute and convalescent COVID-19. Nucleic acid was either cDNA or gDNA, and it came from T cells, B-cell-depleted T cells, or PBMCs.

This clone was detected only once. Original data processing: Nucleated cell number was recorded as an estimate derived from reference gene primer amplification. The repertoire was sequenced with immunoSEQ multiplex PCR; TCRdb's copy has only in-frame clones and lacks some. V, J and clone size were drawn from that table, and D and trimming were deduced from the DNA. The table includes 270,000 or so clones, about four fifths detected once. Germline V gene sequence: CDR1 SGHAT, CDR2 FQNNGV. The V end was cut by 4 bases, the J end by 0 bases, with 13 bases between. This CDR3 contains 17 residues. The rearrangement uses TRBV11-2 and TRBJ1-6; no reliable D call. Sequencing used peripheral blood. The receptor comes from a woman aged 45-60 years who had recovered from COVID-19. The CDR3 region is CASSSRGGSSYNSPLHF. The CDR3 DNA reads TGTGCCAGCAGCTCCAGAGGCGGGAGCTCCTATAATTCACCCCTCCACTTT.